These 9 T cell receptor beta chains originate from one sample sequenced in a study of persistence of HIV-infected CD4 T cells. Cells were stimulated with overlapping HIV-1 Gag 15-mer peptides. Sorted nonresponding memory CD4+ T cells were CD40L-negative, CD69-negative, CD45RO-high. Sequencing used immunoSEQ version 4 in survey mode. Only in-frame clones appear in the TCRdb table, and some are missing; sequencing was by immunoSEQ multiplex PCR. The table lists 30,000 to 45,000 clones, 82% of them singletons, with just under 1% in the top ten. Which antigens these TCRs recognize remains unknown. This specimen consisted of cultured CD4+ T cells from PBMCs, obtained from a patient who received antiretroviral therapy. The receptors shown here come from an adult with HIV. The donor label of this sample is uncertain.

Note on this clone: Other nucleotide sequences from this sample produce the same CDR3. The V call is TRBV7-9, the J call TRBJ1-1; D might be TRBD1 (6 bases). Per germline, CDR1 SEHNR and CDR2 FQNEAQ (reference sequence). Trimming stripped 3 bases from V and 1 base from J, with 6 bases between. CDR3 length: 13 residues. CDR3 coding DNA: TGTGCCAGCAGCTTGACAGGGAACACTGAAGCTTTCTTT. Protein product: CASSLTGNTEAFF.

CDR3 protein: CASSTHYRGKNTEAFF. CDR3 in DNA: TGTGCCAGTAGTACCCACTACAGGGGGAAGAACACTGAAGCTTTCTTT. V and J are TRBV19 and TRBJ1-1; TRBD1 aligns across 8 bases. The CDR3 is made up of 16 amino acids. Germline V lookup: CDR1 LNHDA, CDR2 SQIVND (reference sequence). The ends lost 4 bases at V and 1 base at J; junction bases unmatched: 8.

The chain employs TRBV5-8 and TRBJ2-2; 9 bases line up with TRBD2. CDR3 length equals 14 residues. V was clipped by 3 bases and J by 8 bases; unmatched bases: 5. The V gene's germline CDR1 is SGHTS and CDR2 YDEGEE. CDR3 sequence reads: CASSSGLARGELFF. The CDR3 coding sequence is TGTGCCAGCAGCTCGGGACTAGCCAGGGGGGAGCTGTTTTTT.

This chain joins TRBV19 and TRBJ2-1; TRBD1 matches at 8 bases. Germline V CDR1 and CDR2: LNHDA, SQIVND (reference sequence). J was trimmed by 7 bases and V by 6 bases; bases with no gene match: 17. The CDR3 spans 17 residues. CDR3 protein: CASSNRRDRLNQNEQFF. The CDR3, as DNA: TGTGCCAGTAGCAACCGCCGGGACAGGTTGAACCAAAATGAGCAGTTCTTC.

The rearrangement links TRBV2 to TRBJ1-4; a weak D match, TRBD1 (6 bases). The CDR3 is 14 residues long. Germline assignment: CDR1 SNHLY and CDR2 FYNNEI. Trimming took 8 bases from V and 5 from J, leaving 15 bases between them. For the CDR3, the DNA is TGTGCCAGCTTACTGACAGGCGCCAATGAAAAACTGTTTTTT. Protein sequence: CASLLTGANEKLFF.

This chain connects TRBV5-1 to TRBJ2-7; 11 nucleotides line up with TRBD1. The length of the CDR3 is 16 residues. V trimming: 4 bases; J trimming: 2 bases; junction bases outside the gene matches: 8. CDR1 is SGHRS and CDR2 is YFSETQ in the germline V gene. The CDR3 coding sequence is TGCGCCAGCAGCACCTCCGGGACAGGGGGTCCCTACGAGCAGTACTTC. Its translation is CASSTSGTGGPYEQYF.

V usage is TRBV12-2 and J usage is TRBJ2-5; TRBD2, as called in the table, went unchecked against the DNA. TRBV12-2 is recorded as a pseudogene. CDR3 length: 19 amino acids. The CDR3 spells CASRPSPLRVEVAPETQYF. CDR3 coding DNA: TGTGCAAGTCGCCCCTCCCCCCTACGGGTAGAGGTAGCTCCTGAGACCCAGTACTTC.

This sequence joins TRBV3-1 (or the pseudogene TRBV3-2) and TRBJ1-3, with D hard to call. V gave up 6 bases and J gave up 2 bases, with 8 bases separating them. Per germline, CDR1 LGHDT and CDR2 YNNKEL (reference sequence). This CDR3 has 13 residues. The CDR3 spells CASSKGPGNTIYF. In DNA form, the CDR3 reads TGTGCCAGCAGTAAAGGACCTGGAAACACCATATATTTT.

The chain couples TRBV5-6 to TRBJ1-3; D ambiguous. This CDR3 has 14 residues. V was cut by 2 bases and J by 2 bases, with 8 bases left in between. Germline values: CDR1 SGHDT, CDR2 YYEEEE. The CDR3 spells CASSFITTGNTIYF. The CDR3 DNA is TGTGCCAGCAGCTTTATAACAACTGGAAACACCATATATTTT.